This entry lists 19 T cell receptor beta chains sequenced from one sample in a study of T cells in Graves' hyperthyroidism and ophthalmopathy. The CDR3 regions of TCR beta were amplified from RNA transcripts. The study used the HTBI primer set for a first-round RT-PCR of the TCR CDR3. Using its own MiXCR run on the multiplex PCR reads, TCRdb lists one record per CDR3 protein. The sample contains 500,000 to 600,000 distinct CDR3 sequences, 20% of which appear only once. Sequenced material: blood. The receptors derive from a man aged 40-49 years with Graves' ophthalmopathy.

This clonotype was counted a few times. The genes are TRBV5-1 and TRBJ1-5; 7 bases are a match to TRBD1. This CDR3 region has 13 residues. Germline V CDR1 and CDR2: SGHRS, YFSETQ. The ends lost 7 bases at V and 7 bases at J; junction bases unmatched: 8. The CDR3 sequence is CASYKEGAQPQHF. CDR3 in DNA: TGCGCCAGCTATAAGGAGGGGGCACAGCCCCAGCATTTT.

This clonotype was detected only a few times. The chain recombines TRBV29-1 with TRBJ2-1; D is unclear. V was cut by 7 bases and J by 7 bases, with 2 bases left in between. The CDR3 is 8 residues long. Germline CDR1 SQVTM, CDR2 ANQGSEA. In DNA form, the CDR3 reads TGCAGCGATAATGAGCAGTTCTTC. It encodes CSDNEQFF.

As to this clonotype: Being one base from a much bigger clone, this may be a read error. The chain combines TRBV20-1 with TRBJ2-5, with D possibly TRBD2 on 7 matching bases. This CDR3 region has 17 residues. The germline gives CDR1 DFQATT, CDR2 SNEGSKA (reference sequence). In DNA form, the CDR3 reads TGCAGTGCTAGAGATGTTGGGGGGGCCCATTCCCAGGAGACCCGGTACTTC. Its protein product is CSARDVGGAHSQETRYF.

The V gene is TRBV10-3, the J gene TRBJ2-2, with a possible D match to TRBD2 (6 bases). Trimming removed 7 bases at V and 0 bases at J, with 12 bases between. The CDR3 covers 15 residues. CDR1 ENHRY and CDR2 SYGVKD come from the germline V gene. CDR3 loop: CAIKDYPANTGELFF. In DNA, the CDR3 is TGTGCCATCAAGGACTACCCTGCGAACACCGGGGAGCTGTTTTTT.

J is TRBJ1-2 and V is TRBV18; 10 nucleotides agree with TRBD1. From germline, CDR1 is KGHSH and CDR2 LQKENI. With V trimmed by 3 bases and J by 3 bases, 4 bases remained unmatched. The CDR3 loop spans 15 amino acids. The CDR3 DNA follows: TGTGCCAGCTCACCCGACAGGGGGCTGGACTATGGCTACACCTTC. Translation gives CASSPDRGLDYGYTF.

This clonotype was counted between two and nine times. This sequence joins TRBV9 and TRBJ2-2; 9 bases match TRBD2. CDR1 and CDR2 from the germline V gene are SGDLS and YYNGEE. The CDR3 runs 16 residues. Losses at the gene ends were 0 bases for V and 1 base for J; bases not matched to a gene: 1. The CDR3 is CASSVASGMNTGELFF. The DNA for the CDR3 is TGTGCCAGCAGCGTAGCTAGCGGGATGAACACCGGGGAGCTGTTTTTT.

J is TRBJ1-6 and V is TRBV2, with D unclear. This CDR3 contains 10 residues. Trimming removed 8 bases at V and 14 bases at J, with 10 bases between. Germline V gene sequence: CDR1 SNHLY, CDR2 FYNNEI. The CDR3 DNA is TGTGCCAGCGCTTCGGGGACCCTCCACTTT. Protein sequence: CASASGTLHF. Based on the CDR3 plus reference TRBV2 and TRBJ1-6, the full variable domain is EPEVTQTPSHQVTQMGQEVILRCVPISNHLYFYWYRQILGQKVEFLVSFYNNEISEKSEIFDDQFSVERPDGSNFTLKIRSTKLEDSAMYFCASASGTLHFGNGTRLTVT.

The sample holds a few counts of this clonotype. This sequence joins TRBV18 and TRBJ2-5; perhaps TRBD2 as D (7 bases). Looked up from germline, CDR1 is KGHSH and CDR2 is LQKENI. CDR3 length: 14 amino acids. Trimming shortened V by 2 bases and J by 4 bases, and 11 bases separated the two germline ends. CDR3 coding DNA: TGTGCCAGCTCACCAGGGGGGGCGAGAGAGACCCAGTACTTC. Amino acid sequence: CASSPGGARETQYF.

This clonotype was seen repeatedly, ten times or more. The genes are TRBV20-1 and TRBJ1-4; TRBD1 might be the D (5 bases). V lost 1 base and J 5 bases, leaving 11 bases between the germline ends. Germline V CDR1 and CDR2: DFQATT, SNEGSKA (reference sequence). This CDR3 is 14 amino acids long. The CDR3 DNA reads as TGCAGTGCTAGAGGGGGGGTAACCAATGAAAAACTGTTTTTT. As protein: CSARGGVTNEKLFF.

Many counts were recorded for this clonotype. J is TRBJ1-2 and V is TRBV27; D uncertain. From germline, CDR1 is MNHEY and CDR2 SMNVEV (reference sequence). V lost 6 bases to trimming and J lost 5 bases, with 13 bases between them. This CDR3 has 13 amino acids. CDR3 protein: CASRPGRAYGYTF. The CDR3 region has the DNA TGTGCCAGCAGGCCGGGTCGGGCATATGGCTACACCTTC.

The gene calls are TRBV12-3 or TRBV12-4 and TRBJ1-2; 7 bases match TRBD1. CDR3 length: 13 amino acids. V lost 0 bases, J lost 7 bases, and 2 bases stayed unmatched. The CDR3 reads CASSLAAGGGYTF. The CDR3 nucleotides are TGTGCCAGCAGTTTAGCGGCAGGGGGTGGCTACACCTTC.

The rearrangement links TRBV20-1 to TRBJ1-2; tentative D call: TRBD1 (5 bases). Germline lookup yields CDR1 DFQATT and CDR2 SNEGSKA (reference sequence). The V end lost 3 bases, the J end lost 6 bases, and 14 bases lay between the germline ends. The CDR3 totals 13 residues. The CDR3 coding sequence is TGCAGTGCTAGCGAGGGGAGAGGGCATGGCTACACCTTC. Translation: CSASEGRGHGYTF.

This clonotype came up a few times. The J gene is TRBJ2-7, the V gene TRBV20-1, with TRBD2 identical over 13 bases. Losses at the gene ends were 3 bases for V and 0 bases for J; bases not matched to a gene: 11. Per germline, CDR1 DFQATT and CDR2 SNEGSKA (reference sequence). This CDR3 has 18 amino acids. CDR3 DNA: TGCAGTGCTAGGCGGTGGGGACTAGCGGGAACTTTCTCCTACGAGCAGTACTTC. It yields the protein CSARRWGLAGTFSYEQYF.

This clonotype was counted ten times or more. The chain links TRBV3-1 to TRBJ2-3; maybe TRBD2 (5 bases). This CDR3 has 15 amino acids. The V and J ends lost 0 bases and 3 bases respectively, with 10 bases between them. CDR1 LGHDT and CDR2 YNNKEL come from the germline V gene (reference sequence). The CDR3, as DNA: TGTGCCAGCAGCCAAGACCGGGGAAGAACAGATACGCAGTATTTT. Translation gives CASSQDRGRTDTQYF.

The table lists this clonotype with many counts. The rearrangement links TRBV3-1 to TRBJ1-1, with a tentative D call TRBD1 (5 bases). The CDR3 length is 13 residues. V lost 3 bases to trimming and J lost 11 bases, with 16 bases between them. Germline V CDR1 and CDR2: LGHDT, YNNKEL (reference sequence). This CDR3 is CASSQGTPVVAFF. DNA for the CDR3: TGTGCCAGCAGCCAGGGGACCCCCGTAGTTGCTTTCTTT. The full variable domain, its missing parts supplied by reference TRBV3-1 and TRBJ1-1, is DTAVSQTPKYLVTQMGNDKSIKCEQNLGHDTMYWYKQDSKKFLKIMFSYNNKELIINETVPNRFSPKSPDKAHLNLHINSLELGDSAVYFCASSQGTPVVAFFGQGTRLTVV.

The chain is built from TRBV2 and TRBJ1-1; D gene ambiguous. Germline-derived CDR1 and CDR2 are SNHLY and FYNNEI. Trimming took 2 bases from V and 0 from J, leaving 7 bases between them. CDR3 length: 14 amino acids. CDR3 coding DNA: TGTGCCAGCAGTGAATATATACTGAACACTGAAGCTTTCTTT. Translated: CASSEYILNTEAFF.

This clonotype was recorded a few times. This chain connects TRBV12-3 or TRBV12-4 to TRBJ1-2; tentative D call: TRBD1 (5 bases). V gave up 1 base and J gave up 0 bases, with 24 bases separating them. This CDR3 is built from 20 residues. The CDR3 sequence is CASSLDMRGAPGPSNYGYTF. The DNA for the CDR3 is TGTGCCAGCAGTTTAGATATGAGGGGCGCGCCAGGGCCCTCTAACTATGGCTACACCTTC.

This chain links TRBV20-1 with TRBJ2-2; D ambiguous. From germline, CDR1 is DFQATT and CDR2 SNEGSKA (reference sequence). CDR3 length: 13 amino acids. The V end lost 4 bases, the J end lost 2 bases, and 8 bases lay between the germline ends. Here the CDR3 DNA reads TGCAGTGCTACCTACACTAACACCGGGGAGCTGTTTTTT. This gives the protein CSATYTNTGELFF.

This clonotype was counted between two and nine times. The chain uses TRBV9 and TRBJ2-3; 11 nucleotides line up with TRBD2. Germline CDR1 and CDR2: SGDLS and YYNGEE. V lost 1 base and J lost 2; bases outside the gene matches: 9. This CDR3 has 18 amino acids. Here the CDR3 DNA reads TGTGCCAGCAGCGTAAGGGGTAGCGGGAGGGCCGACACAGATACGCAGTATTTT. Translating it yields CASSVRGSGRADTDTQYF. Full variable domain (rest looked up from reference TRBV9 and TRBJ2-3): DSGVTQTPKHLITATGQRVTLRCSPRSGDLSVYWYQQSLDQGLQFLIQYYNGEERAKGNILERFSAQQFPDLHSELNLSSLELGDSALYFCASSVRGSGRADTDTQYFGPGTRLTVL.